This record concerns one T cell receptor (beta chain) sequence. This clone came up once. It lacks a known antigen. Base quality data are lacking; no much larger clone is found one base away. The sample comes from a study of shared clonotypes between healthy human individuals (dated by TCRdb to 2018 to 2021). In the study overall: The cohort included three men and a couple of women between 18 and 49 years of age. The study deeply sequenced blood TCR repertoires of about 5 healthy adults to estimate repertoire size and the extent of clonotype sharing between individuals. Per donor, three plates each were used for CD4 naive and CD4 memory, two for CD8 naive, and one for CD8 memory. Libraries were prepared and TCR repertoires were sequenced by different laboratories using diverse techniques, in order to increase sequencing depth and limit assay-specific biases. Leukapheresis yielded between about 0.9 and 9 billion PBMCs per donor. Paper-wide results and their limitations: Even with the large sequencing depth, rarefaction of the sorted-subset datasets indicated that sequencing was incomplete. The genetic and exposure-history diversity represented was limited by the small number of donors. Pairwise subsampling indicated that sequencing depth was expected to affect the degree of clonotype sharing among donors. Only blood was sampled, and tissue TCR repertoires likely differ from those in blood. Higher generation probabilities were observed for clonotypes shared by all four sorted-subset donors than for non-shared clonotypes. Naive subsets generally had larger estimated clonotype richness than memory subsets. Around 5.4% of naive CD4, 3% to 3.5% of naive CD8, roughly 2.4% of memory CD4, and 0.35% to 0.4% of memory CD8 clonotypes were shared across four donors.

CD8 naive samples consisted of CD45RO-negative cells that were positively selected for CCR7, yielding a CD45RA+CCR7+ population without TemRA cells. The donors were healthy, HIV-negative adults who had no recently reported acute infections or vaccinations. Every donor was a Caucasian adult living in Nashville, Tennessee, USA. Blood was collected by leukapheresis, and PBMCs were isolated by Ficoll-Histopaque density gradient centrifugation and then cryopreserved in liquid nitrogen vapor phase. Analytical flow cytometry was used to check the purity and quantity of each magnetically sorted T cell population. Genomic DNA was isolated from each sorted fraction and quantified by UV absorbance on a Nanodrop 2000c. V loses 0 bases, J loses 7 bases, and the germline ends lie 13 bases apart. CDR1 and CDR2, looked up from the germline V gene, are WSHSY and SAAADI. Taken from cysteine to phenylalanine, the CDR3 has 15 residues. Kept here is only the CDR3 DNA, which spans 45 bases and is read in frame from base 1.

TCR CDR3 regions were amplified from genomic DNA by multiplex PCR using the deep immunoSEQ assay. Genomic DNA extracted from each cell subset was distributed evenly over all wells of several immunoSEQ 96-well plates, and each plate served as one replicate. For sorted subsets, each replicate PCR was loaded with approximately 200 ng genomic DNA, equivalent to roughly 30,000 T cell genomes. The purified libraries were quantified using a Qubit 3.0 fluorometer, sized with a Bioanalyzer 2100, and then quantified again using the KAPA Library Quantification kit. Each immunoSEQ 96-well plate was sequenced on its own single-read 150-cycle Illumina NextSeq 550 flow cell. Concerning the study's data processing: Because only junctional sequences without quality scores were contained in the immunoSEQ output, filtering matching that applied to full-length reads could not be performed. To assign V/J genes and CDR3, sequences were annotated against IMGT germline references using PyIR, a Python wrapper for IgBLAST v1.9. Reads were filtered out if the reads had weak V/J assignments (E-value above 1e-6), no CDR3, stop codons, out-of-frame junctions, or ambiguous translated residues. V3J clonotypes were defined as sequences sharing the same inferred V gene, J gene, and CDR3 amino acid sequence. To compute the percentage overlap between repertoires, the number of shared unique clonotypes was divided by the size of the smaller repertoire. Three approaches were used to assess repertoire richness: RTK rarefaction, the Chao1 estimator, and Recon v2.1 estimates of unobserved clonotypes. Generation probabilities for all TCRbeta clonotypes obtained by the gDNA method from a handful of donors were computed using OLGA. Drawn from immuneACCESS, this table holds only the in-frame rearrangements with V and J called that TCRdb kept. Clones are partly lost; checked studies trace under half to an unresolved V gene and leave the rest unexplained. Clone size and the V and J calls come from that table; the DNA yielded D and trimming. Present in this sample are about 2 million clones, 85% to 95% of which were seen just once. Around 1.2% of the sample rests with the top ten.

The clonotype comes from a man aged 18-30 years in good health. The chain employs TRBV10-2 and TRBJ2-1; TRBD2 is a weak D gene call, 5 bases matching. The sequenced sample consisted of naive CD8+ T cells sorted from blood. Per the publication, the cell subset or site label means: CD45RA+CCR7+. The CDR3 protein sequence reads: CASSESSGSGNEQFF. The DNA sequence is TGCGCCAGCAGTGAGTCCAGCGGTAGTGGTAATGAGCAGTTCTTC.